One and the same sample provided the 4 T cell receptor beta chains below, sequenced in a study of blood T cell repertoires in COVID-19. Produced via immunoSEQ multiplex PCR; TCRdb's table is partial and in-frame only. The sample holds around 99,000 clones, over 75% seen once. Source material: peripheral blood. Every receptor here comes from a woman aged 50 to 60 with acute or convalescent COVID-19.

This clone was detected a few times. This chain links TRBV12-3 or TRBV12-4 with TRBJ1-2; no clear D. The CDR3 spans 11 residues. V was pared by 1 base and J by 8 bases, with 5 bases between. The CDR3 region has the DNA TGTGCCAGCAGTTTAGGGAGAGGCTACACCTTC. This encodes CASSLGRGYTF.

V is TRBV9 and J is TRBJ2-2, with 7 bases identical to TRBD2. From germline, CDR1 is SGDLS and CDR2 YYNGEE. The CDR3 extends over 15 amino acids. After removal of 1 base from V and 5 bases from J, the junction contained 5 bases not matched to a gene. This CDR3 is CASSVIERGTGELFF. The DNA for the CDR3 is TGTGCCAGCAGCGTAATAGAGCGGGGAACCGGGGAGCTGTTTTTT.

The genes are TRBV7-2 and TRBJ2-7; D is ambiguous. V was cut by 2 bases and J by 2 bases, with 13 bases left in between. Germline V gene sequence: CDR1 SGHTA, CDR2 FQGNSA. The CDR3 runs 15 residues. The chain's CDR3 is CASSLNRTPTYEQYF. The CDR3 bases are TGTGCCAGCAGCTTAAACCGTACCCCTACCTACGAGCAGTACTTC.

The V gene is TRBV6-5, the J gene TRBJ1-1, with 8 nucleotides matching TRBD1. The CDR3 has 14 amino acids. V lost 6 bases and J lost 1; bases outside the gene matches: 4. The germline V gene has CDR1 MNHEY and CDR2 SVGAGI. The DNA for the CDR3 is TGTGCCAGCAGCAGGACAGGGCCGAACACTGAAGCTTTCTTT. It yields the protein CASSRTGPNTEAFF.